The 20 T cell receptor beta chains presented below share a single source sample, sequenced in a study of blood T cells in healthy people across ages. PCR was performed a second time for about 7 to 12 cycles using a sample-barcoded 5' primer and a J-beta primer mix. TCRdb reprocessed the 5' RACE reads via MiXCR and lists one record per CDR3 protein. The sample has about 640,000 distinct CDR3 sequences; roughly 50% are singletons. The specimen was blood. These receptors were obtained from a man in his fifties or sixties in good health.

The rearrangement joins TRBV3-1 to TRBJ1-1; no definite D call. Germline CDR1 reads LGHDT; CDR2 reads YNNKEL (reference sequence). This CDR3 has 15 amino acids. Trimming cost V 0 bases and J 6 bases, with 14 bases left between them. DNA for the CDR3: TGTGCCAGCAGCCAAGATGGTCGGGGAGTCGCTGAAGCTTTCTTT. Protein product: CASSQDGRGVAEAFF.

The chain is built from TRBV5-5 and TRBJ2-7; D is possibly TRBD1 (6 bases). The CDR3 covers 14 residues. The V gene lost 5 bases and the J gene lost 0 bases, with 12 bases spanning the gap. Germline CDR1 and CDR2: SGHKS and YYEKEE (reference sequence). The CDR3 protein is CASRHRDGSYEQYF. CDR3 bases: TGTGCCAGCAGACACAGGGACGGCTCCTACGAGCAGTACTTC.

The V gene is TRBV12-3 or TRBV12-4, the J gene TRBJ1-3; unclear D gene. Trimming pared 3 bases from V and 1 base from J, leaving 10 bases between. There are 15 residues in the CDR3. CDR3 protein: CASSLAAGSGNTIYF. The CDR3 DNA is TGTGCCAGCAGTTTGGCGGCCGGATCTGGAAACACCATATATTTT.

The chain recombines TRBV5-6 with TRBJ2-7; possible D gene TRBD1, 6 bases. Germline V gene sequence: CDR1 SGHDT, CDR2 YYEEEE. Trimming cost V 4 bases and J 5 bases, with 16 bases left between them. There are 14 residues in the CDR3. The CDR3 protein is CASSQDRLGNEQYF. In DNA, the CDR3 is TGTGCCAGCAGCCAAGACAGGCTAGGGAACGAGCAGTACTTC.

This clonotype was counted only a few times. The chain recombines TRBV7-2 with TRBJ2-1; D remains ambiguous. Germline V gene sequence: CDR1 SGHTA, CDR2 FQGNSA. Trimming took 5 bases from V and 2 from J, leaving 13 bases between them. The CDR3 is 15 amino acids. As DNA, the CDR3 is TGTGCCAGCAGCCCTGATATCCGGGCCTACAATGAGCAGTTCTTC. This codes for CASSPDIRAYNEQFF. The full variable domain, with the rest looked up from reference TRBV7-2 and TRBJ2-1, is GAGVSQSPSNKVTEKGKDVELRCDPISGHTALYWYRQSLGQGLEFLIYFQGNSAPDKSGLPSDRFSAERTGGSVSTLTIQRTQQEDSAVYLCASSPDIRAYNEQFFGPGTRLTVL.

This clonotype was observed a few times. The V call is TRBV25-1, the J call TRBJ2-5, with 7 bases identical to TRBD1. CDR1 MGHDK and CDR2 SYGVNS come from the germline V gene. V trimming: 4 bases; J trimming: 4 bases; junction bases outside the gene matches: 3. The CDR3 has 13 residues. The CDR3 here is CASSVRDRETQYF. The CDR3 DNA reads TGTGCCAGCAGTGTCAGGGACAGAGAGACCCAGTACTTC.

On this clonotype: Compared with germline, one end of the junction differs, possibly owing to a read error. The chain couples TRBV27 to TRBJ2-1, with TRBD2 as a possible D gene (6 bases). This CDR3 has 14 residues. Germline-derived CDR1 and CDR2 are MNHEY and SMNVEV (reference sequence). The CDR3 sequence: CAGSPGRFPNEQFF. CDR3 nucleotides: TGTGCCGGCAGTCCTGGGAGGTTCCCCAATGAGCAGTTCTTC.

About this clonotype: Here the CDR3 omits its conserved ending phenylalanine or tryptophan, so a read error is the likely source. The CDR3 DNA reads as TGTGCCAGCAGCTATAGGGGAGCCGGGGGCGAGCAGTACATC. Translation gives CASSYRGAGGEQYI. The chain carries TRBV5-4 and TRBJ2-7, with D perhaps TRBD2 (6 bases). V dropped 3 bases and J dropped 6 bases, with 16 bases sitting between them. Germline assignment: CDR1 SGHNT and CDR2 YYREEE (reference sequence). The CDR3 loop spans 14 amino acids.

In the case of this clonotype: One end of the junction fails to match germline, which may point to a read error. The CDR3: CAGSQTGARQFF. The CDR3 region has the DNA TGTGCCGGCAGCCAAACGGGGGCGAGGCAGTTCTTC. The chain joins TRBV3-1 to TRBJ2-1; TRBD1 or TRBD2 may be the D gene (6 bases each). The CDR3 has 12 amino acids. The germline CDR1 and CDR2 sequences are LGHDT and YNNKEL (reference sequence).

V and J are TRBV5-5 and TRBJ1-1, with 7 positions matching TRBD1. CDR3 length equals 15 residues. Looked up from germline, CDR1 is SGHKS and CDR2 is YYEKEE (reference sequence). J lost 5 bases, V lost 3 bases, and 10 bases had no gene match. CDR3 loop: CASSYSQGSRTEAFF. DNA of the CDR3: TGTGCCAGCAGCTACTCACAGGGGAGTAGGACTGAAGCTTTCTTT.

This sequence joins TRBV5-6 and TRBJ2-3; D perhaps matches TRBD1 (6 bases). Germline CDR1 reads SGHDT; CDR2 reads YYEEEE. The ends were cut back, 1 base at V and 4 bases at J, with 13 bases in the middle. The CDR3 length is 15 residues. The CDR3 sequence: CASSLTGIPPDTQYF. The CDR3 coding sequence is TGTGCCAGCAGCTTGACAGGGATTCCCCCAGATACGCAGTATTTT.

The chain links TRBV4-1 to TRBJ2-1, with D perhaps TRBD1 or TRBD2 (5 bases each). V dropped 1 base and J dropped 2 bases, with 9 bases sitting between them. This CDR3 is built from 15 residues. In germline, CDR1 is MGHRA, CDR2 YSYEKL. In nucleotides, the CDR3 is TGCGCCAGCAGCCAAGGGTGGGGGACCTACAATGAGCAGTTCTTC. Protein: CASSQGWGTYNEQFF.

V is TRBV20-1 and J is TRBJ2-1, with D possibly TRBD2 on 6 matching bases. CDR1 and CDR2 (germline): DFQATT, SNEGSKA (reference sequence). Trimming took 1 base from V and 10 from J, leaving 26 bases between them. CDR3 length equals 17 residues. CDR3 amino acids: CSARGTPGGVAHGEQFF. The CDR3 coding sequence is TGCAGTGCTAGAGGGACCCCTGGCGGGGTTGCCCACGGGGAGCAGTTCTTC.

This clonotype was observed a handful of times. The CDR3 bases are TGTGCCAGCGCCCCCGAGGTGGCGAGACAAGAGACCCAGTACTTC. Translated: CASAPEVARQETQYF. The chain is built from TRBV7-2 and TRBJ2-5; D unclear. Germline lookup yields CDR1 SGHTA and CDR2 FQGNSA. This CDR3 has 15 residues. Trimming cost V 8 bases and J 2 bases, with 18 bases left between them. The complete variable domain, with remaining parts taken from reference TRBV7-2 and TRBJ2-5, reads GAGVSQSPSNKVTEKGKDVELRCDPISGHTALYWYRQSLGQGLEFLIYFQGNSAPDKSGLPSDRFSAERTGGSVSTLTIQRTQQEDSAVYLCASAPEVARQETQYFGPGTRLLVL.

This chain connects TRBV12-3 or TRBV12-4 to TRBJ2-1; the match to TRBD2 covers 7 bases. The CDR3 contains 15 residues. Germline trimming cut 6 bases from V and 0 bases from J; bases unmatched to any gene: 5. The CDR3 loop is CASRAGTNSYNEQFF. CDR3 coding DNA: TGTGCCAGCAGGGCCGGGACTAACTCCTACAATGAGCAGTTCTTC.

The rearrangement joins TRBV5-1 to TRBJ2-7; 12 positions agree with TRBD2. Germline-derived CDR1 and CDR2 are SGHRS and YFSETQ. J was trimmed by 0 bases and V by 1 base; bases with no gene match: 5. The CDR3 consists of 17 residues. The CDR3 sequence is CASSLMELAGGSYEQYF. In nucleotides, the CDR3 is TGCGCCAGCAGCTTGATGGAACTAGCGGGGGGCTCCTACGAGCAGTACTTC.

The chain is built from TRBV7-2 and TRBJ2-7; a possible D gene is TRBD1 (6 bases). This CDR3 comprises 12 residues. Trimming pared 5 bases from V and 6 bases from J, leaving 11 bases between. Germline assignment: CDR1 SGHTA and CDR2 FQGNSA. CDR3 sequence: CASSTQGSEQYF. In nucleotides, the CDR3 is TGTGCCAGCAGCACCCAGGGGTCCGAGCAGTACTTC.

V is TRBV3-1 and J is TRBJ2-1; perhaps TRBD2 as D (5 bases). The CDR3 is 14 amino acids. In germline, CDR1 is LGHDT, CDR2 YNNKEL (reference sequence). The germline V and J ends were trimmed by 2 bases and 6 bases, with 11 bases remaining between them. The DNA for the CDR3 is TGTGCCAGCAGCCAAAACTCCCGGGGCAATGAGCAGTTCTTC. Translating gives CASSQNSRGNEQFF.

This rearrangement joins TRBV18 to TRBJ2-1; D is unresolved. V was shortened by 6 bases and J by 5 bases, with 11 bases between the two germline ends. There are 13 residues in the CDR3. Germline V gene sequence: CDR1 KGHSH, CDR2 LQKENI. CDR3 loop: CASSLDGNNEQFF. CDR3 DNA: TGTGCCAGCTCGTTGGACGGAAACAATGAGCAGTTCTTC.

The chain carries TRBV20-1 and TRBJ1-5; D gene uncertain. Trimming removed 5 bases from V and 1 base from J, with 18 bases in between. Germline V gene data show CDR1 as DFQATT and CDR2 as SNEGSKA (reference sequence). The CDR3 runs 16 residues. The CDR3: CSAPAWTSRSNQPQHF. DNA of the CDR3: TGCAGTGCTCCGGCGTGGACTTCTCGGAGCAATCAGCCCCAGCATTTT.